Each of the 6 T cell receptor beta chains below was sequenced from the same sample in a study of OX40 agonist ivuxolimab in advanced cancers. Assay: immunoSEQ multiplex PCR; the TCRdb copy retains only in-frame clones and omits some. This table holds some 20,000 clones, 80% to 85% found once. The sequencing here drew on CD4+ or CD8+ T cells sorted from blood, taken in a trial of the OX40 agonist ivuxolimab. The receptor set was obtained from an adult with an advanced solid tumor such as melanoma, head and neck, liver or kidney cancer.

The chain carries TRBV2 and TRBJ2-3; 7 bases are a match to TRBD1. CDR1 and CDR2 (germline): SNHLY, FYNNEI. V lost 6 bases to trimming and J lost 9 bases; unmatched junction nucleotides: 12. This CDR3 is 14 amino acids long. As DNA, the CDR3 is TGTGCCAGCAGCCCCCCAGGGGGTCCAGCAACGCAGTATTTT. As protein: CASSPPGGPATQYF.

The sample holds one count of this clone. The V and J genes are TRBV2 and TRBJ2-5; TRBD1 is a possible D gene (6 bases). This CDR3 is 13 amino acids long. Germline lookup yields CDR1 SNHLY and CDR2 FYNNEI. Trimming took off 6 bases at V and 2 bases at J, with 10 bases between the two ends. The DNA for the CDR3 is TGTGCCAGCAGGGGGGCAGGGCAAGAGACCCAGTACTTC. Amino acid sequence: CASRGAGQETQYF.

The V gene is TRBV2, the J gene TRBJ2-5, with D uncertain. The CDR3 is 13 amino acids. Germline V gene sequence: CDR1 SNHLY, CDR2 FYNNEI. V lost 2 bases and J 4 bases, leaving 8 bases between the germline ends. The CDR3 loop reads CASSESRRETQYF. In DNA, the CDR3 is TGTGCCAGCAGTGAATCTAGAAGAGAGACCCAGTACTTC.

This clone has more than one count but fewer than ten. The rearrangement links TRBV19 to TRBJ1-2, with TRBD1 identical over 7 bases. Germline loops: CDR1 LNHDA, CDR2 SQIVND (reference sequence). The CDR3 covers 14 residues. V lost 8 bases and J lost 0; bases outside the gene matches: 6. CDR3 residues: CASRQGSPNYGYTF. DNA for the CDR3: TGTGCCAGTCGACAGGGATCCCCTAACTATGGCTACACCTTC.

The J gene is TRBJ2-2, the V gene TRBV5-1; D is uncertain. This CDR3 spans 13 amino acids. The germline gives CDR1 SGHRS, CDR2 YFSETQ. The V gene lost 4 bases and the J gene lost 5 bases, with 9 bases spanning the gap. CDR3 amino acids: CASSNAGTGELFF. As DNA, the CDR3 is TGCGCCAGCAGCAACGCAGGTACCGGGGAGCTGTTTTTT.

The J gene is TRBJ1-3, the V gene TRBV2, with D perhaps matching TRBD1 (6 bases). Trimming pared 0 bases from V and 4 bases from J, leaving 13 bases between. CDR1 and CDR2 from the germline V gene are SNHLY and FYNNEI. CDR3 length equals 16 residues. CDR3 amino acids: CASSEALTGWGNTIYF. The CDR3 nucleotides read TGTGCCAGCAGTGAAGCCTTAACAGGGTGGGGAAACACCATATATTTT.